This T cell receptor (beta chain) was captured by sequencing in a study of T cell changes during pregnancy in multiple sclerosis. Turning to this clone: An end of the junction does not agree with germline; a read error may underlie this.

Germline CDR1 is LNHNV and CDR2 is YYDKDF (reference sequence). CDR3 length: 15 residues. Assay: immunoSEQ multiplex PCR; the TCRdb copy retains only in-frame clones and omits some. The sample contains 65,000 to 95,000 clones, 89% of which appear only once. This rearrangement joins TRBV15 to TRBJ2-1, with 8 bases matching TRBD1. The sequence came from a female donor with multiple sclerosis, enrolled in a pregnancy study. The sequencing here drew on peripheral blood, taken before pregnancy. The CDR3 reads CATSGDRGSYNEQFF. CDR3 coding DNA: TGTGCCACCAGCGGAGACAGGGGCTCCTACAATGAGCAGTTCTTC.